Given below is one T cell receptor beta chain in context. Its specificity is not known. These data originate in a study of monozygotic twins with inflammatory bowel disease. Researchers ran eight separate cDNA reactions for each sample. TCRdb re-called the 5' RACE reads; one entry per CDR3 protein, DNA not given. The record lists around 150,000 distinct CDR3 sequences, of which the ten most abundant hold 2.4%. Whole-study findings and limits: Clonotype overlap with others was lower in IBD patients than in healthy twins, a difference that was greatest with disease activity. Added variability in patient repertoires may stem from differing immunosuppressive treatments.

This CDR3 is 13 amino acids long. Germline assignment: CDR1 SQVTM and CDR2 ANQGSEA. The sequenced material came from blood. V and J are TRBV29-1 and TRBJ2-2. This TCR was sampled from a human donor with ulcerative colitis or Crohn's disease, or a healthy co-twin of an affected twin (not recorded which). CDR3 region: CSVETQNTGELFF.